A selection of T cell receptor beta chains follows, all from one sample in a study of T cells in Graves' hyperthyroidism and ophthalmopathy. From the multiplex PCR reads, TCRdb called clonotypes with MiXCR, one entry per CDR3 protein. Among 550,000 to 800,000 distinct CDR3 sequences, around 15% were seen once, and the ten largest hold approximately 8.4%. Sequenced input: blood. The receptors here all came from a man aged 18 to 29 with Graves' hyperthyroidism. Both conserved end residues are trimmed from each CDR3. Only part of the rows carry a size: once, few, many, or a class if the clone is expanded.

few	TRBV20-1	TRBJ2-1	SASFQREGYNEQF
many	TRBV2	TRBJ1-6	ASRSGTGRSPLH
many	TRBV7-9	TRBJ2-5	ASSFRDGPQETQY
few	TRBV6-2/TRBV6-3	TRBJ1-2	ASTPPGQSYGYT
few	TRBV4-1	TRBJ2-1	ASSLPGQRRGEQF
once	TRBV2	TRBJ1-5	ASSGGGGVTRPQH
many	TRBV12-3/TRBV12-4	TRBJ1-6	ASSWTGGGSPLH
many	TRBV30	TRBJ2-1	AWTVVNEQF
many	TRBV27	TRBJ1-2	ASSPLQAAGYT
few	TRBV29-1	TRBJ2-7	SAAANFDYEQY
many	TRBV2	TRBJ1-1	ASRWGRANTEAF
NA	TRBV29-1	TRBJ2-7	SVKTSPYEQY
NA	TRBV28	TRBJ1-5	ASYTGGAGQPQH
many	TRBV11-2	TRBJ1-1	ASSPSLGHMNTEAF
NA	TRBV9	TRBJ2-7	ASSSSGTPYEQY
many	TRBV2	TRBJ2-7	ASSESWRISGQY
many	TRBV30	TRBJ1-2	AWSVPAVPTNGYT
NA	TRBV5-4	TRBJ1-2	ASSLTVLDYGYT
NA	TRBV7-2	TRBJ2-7	ASSWPDRGHYEQY
few	TRBV9	TRBJ1-5	ASSIGQGGQPQH
many	TRBV9	TRBJ2-1	ASSASGRGYNEQF
many	TRBV20-1	TRBJ2-5	SIVTQETQY
NA	TRBV14	TRBJ1-2	ASSQVLGTSNYGYT
NA	TRBV7-6	TRBJ2-3	ASRGEAGSTDTQY
NA	TRBV5-4	TRBJ2-2	ASSMRGNTGELF
few	TRBV27	TRBJ1-4	ASSLEARSSEKLF
many	TRBV28	TRBJ1-2	ASSLYSGTPTNYGYT
many	TRBV29-1	TRBJ2-3	SVKGGQGSTDTQY
many	TRBV14	TRBJ1-1	ASSQEDRATEAF
NA	TRBV19	TRBJ2-1	ASSITSGSYEQF
many	TRBV20-1	TRBJ2-1	SAREALRDSYNEQF
few	TRBV29-1	TRBJ2-3	SVVGADTDTQY
few	TRBV5-1	TRBJ2-2	ASSSGGAAPNTGELF
few	TRBV6-2/TRBV6-3	TRBJ1-5	ASKRGRGLDQPQH
many	TRBV11-2	TRBJ2-3	ASSLLAGGTDTQY
many	TRBV28	TRBJ1-6	ASSVSNNSPLH
many	TRBV28	TRBJ1-2	ASRGAIRGYT
many	TRBV28	TRBJ2-3	ASTGRLAGGTDTQY
many	TRBV7-8	TRBJ2-1	ASSWDRLDEQF
few	TRBV11-2	TRBJ2-4	ASSPGLAGYLAKNIQY
NA	TRBV29-1	TRBJ2-4	SVEGVLKNIQY
many	TRBV28	TRBJ1-1	ASTLPPNTEAF
few	TRBV7-9	TRBJ1-4	ASSEQGASEKLF
many	TRBV6-2/TRBV6-3	TRBJ1-5	ASSPQGGQPQH
few	TRBV18	TRBJ2-7	ASSIRDSPYEQY
NA	TRBV28	TRBJ2-1	ASSFRAGIRNYNEQF
many	TRBV28	TRBJ2-7	ASSLMYRGREQY
few	TRBV15	TRBJ1-2	ATSLMAGTASVYGYT
NA	TRBV25-1	TRBJ2-1	ASSVRDSDEQF
many	TRBV2	TRBJ2-1	ASSDSGSSYNEQF
few	TRBV30	TRBJ1-1	AGHRGLTEAF
few	TRBV5-1	TRBJ2-1	ASTSTGTANEQF
NA	TRBV19	TRBJ2-1	ASSIGLASYEQF
NA	TRBV5-1	TRBJ2-3	ASSLEQGARTDTQY